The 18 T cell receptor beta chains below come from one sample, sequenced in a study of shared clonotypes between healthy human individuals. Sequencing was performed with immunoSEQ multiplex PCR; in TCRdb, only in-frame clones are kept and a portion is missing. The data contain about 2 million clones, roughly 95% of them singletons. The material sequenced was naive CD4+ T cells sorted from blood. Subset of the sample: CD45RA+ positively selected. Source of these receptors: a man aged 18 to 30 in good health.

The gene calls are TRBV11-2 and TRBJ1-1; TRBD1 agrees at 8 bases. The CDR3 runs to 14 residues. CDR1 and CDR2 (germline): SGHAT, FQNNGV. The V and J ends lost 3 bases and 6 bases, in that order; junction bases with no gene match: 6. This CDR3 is CASSLRQGSSEAFF. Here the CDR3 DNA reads TGTGCCAGCAGCTTGAGACAGGGGAGTTCTGAAGCTTTCTTT.

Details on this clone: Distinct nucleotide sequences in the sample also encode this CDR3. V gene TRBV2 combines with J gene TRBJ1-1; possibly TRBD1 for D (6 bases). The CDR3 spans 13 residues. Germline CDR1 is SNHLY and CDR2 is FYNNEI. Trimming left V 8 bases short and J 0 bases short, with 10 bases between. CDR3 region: CASSGELNTEAFF. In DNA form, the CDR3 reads TGTGCCAGCTCAGGGGAACTGAACACTGAAGCTTTCTTT. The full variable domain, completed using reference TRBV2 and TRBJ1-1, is EPEVTQTPSHQVTQMGQEVILRCVPISNHLYFYWYRQILGQKVEFLVSFYNNEISEKSEIFDDQFSVERPDGSNFTLKIRSTKLEDSAMYFCASSGELNTEAFFGQGTRLTVV.

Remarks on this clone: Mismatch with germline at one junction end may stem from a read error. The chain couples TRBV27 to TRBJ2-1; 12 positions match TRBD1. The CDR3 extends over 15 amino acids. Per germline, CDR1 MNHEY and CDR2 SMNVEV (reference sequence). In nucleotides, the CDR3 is TGTGCCAGCACCATCGGGACAGGGGGCTACAATGAGCGGTTCTTC. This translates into CASTIGTGGYNERFF.

Here the CDR3 reads CASSFLGHQYEQYF. In DNA form, the CDR3 reads TGTGCCAGCAGTTTTCTGGGACACCAATACGAGCAGTACTTC. The chain is built from TRBV2 and TRBJ2-7; perhaps TRBD1 as D (6 bases). The CDR3 length is 14 residues. V was cut by 5 bases and J by 4 bases, with 15 bases left in between. CDR1 and CDR2 from the germline V gene are SNHLY and FYNNEI. Looking up the rest from reference TRBV2 and TRBJ2-7 gives the full variable domain: EPEVTQTPSHQVTQMGQEVILRCVPISNHLYFYWYRQILGQKVEFLVSFYNNEISEKSEIFDDQFSVERPDGSNFTLKIRSTKLEDSAMYFCASSFLGHQYEQYFGPGTRLTVT.

Written as DNA, the CDR3 is TGTGCCAGCAGCTACTACTGGACGGGCGCAGATACGCAGTATTTT. Translation gives CASSYYWTGADTQYF. The rearrangement uses TRBV11-2 and TRBJ2-3; D is unresolved. The CDR3 covers 15 residues. Germline CDR1 reads SGHAT; CDR2 reads FQNNGV. Trimming stripped 4 bases from V and 4 bases from J, with 15 bases between.

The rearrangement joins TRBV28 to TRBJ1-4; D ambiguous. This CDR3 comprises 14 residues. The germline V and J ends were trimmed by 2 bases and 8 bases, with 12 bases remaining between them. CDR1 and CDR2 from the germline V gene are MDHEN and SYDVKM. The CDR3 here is CASSLGGHGEKLFF. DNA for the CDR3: TGTGCCAGCAGTTTAGGAGGGCACGGGGAAAAACTGTTTTTT.

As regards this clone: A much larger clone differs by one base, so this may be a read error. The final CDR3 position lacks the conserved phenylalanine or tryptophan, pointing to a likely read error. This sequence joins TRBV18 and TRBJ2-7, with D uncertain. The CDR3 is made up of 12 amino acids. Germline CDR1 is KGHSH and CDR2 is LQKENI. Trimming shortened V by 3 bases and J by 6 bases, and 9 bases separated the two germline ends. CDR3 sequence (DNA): TGTGCCAGCTCACCGAGTCTCCTCGAGCAGTACCTC. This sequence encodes CASSPSLLEQYL.

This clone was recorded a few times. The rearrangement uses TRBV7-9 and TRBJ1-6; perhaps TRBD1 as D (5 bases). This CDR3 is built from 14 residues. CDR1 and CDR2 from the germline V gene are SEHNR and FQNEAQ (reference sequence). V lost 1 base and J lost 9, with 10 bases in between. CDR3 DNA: TGTGCCAGCAGCTTAGGGGACCAAACTTCACCCCTCCACTTT. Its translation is CASSLGDQTSPLHF.

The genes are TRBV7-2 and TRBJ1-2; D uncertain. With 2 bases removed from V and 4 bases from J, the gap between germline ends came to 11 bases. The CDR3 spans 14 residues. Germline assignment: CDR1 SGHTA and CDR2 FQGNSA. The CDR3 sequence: CASSLSPLGYGYTF. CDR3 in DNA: TGTGCCAGCAGCTTATCGCCACTTGGCTATGGCTACACCTTC. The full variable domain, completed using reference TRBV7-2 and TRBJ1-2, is GAGVSQSPSNKVTEKGKDVELRCDPISGHTALYWYRQSLGQGLEFLIYFQGNSAPDKSGLPSDRFSAERTGGSVSTLTIQRTQQEDSAVYLCASSLSPLGYGYTFGSGTRLTVV.

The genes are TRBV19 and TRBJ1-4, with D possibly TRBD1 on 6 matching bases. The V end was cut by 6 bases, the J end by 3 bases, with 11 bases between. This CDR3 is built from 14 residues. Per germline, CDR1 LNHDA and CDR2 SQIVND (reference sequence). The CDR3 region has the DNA TGTGCCAGTAGCCGGGGGGCGGCTAATGAAAAACTGTTTTTT. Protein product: CASSRGAANEKLFF.

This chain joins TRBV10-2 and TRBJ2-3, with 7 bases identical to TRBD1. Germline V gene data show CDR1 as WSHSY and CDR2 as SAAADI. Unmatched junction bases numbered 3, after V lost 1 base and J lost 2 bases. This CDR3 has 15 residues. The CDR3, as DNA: TGCGCCAGCAGTGAGTATGGACAGGCCACAGATACGCAGTATTTT. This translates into CASSEYGQATDTQYF.

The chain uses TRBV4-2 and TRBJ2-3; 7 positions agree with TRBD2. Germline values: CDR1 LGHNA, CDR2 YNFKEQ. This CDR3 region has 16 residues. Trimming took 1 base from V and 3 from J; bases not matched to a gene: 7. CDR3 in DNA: TGTGCCAGCAGCCAAGCAGCGCGGGGGAGAACAGATACGCAGTATTTT. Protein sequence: CASSQAARGRTDTQYF.

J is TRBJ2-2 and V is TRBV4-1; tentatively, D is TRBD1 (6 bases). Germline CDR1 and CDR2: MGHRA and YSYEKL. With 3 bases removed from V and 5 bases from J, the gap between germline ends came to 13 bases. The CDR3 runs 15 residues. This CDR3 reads CASSHGTPRTGELFF. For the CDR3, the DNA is TGCGCCAGCAGCCATGGGACACCTCGAACCGGGGAGCTGTTTTTT.

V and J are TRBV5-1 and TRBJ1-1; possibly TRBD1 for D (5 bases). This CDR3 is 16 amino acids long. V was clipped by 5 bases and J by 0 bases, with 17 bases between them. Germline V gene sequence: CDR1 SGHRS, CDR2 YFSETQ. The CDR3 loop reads CASSRRGIGMNTEAFF. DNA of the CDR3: TGCGCCAGCAGTCGGCGGGGCATCGGGATGAACACTGAAGCTTTCTTT.

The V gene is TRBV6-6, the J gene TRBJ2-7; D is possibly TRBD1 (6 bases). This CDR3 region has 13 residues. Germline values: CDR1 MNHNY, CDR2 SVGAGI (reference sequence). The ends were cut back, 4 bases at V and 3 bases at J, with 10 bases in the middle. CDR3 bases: TGTGCCAGCAGTTCCAGGGGAAGCTACGAGCAGTACTTC. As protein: CASSSRGSYEQYF.

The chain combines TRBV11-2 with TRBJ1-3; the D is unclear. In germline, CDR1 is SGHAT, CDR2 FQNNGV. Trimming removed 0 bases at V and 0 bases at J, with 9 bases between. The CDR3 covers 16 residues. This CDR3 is CASSLDRPGSGNTIYF. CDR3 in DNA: TGTGCCAGCAGCTTAGATAGACCTGGCTCTGGAAACACCATATATTTT.

The DNA of the CDR3 is TGTGCCAGCAGTCCACTCCGGGACAGGGGCTATTTCTACACCTTC. Protein: CASSPLRDRGYFYTF. This sequence joins TRBV27 and TRBJ1-2, with 10 bases that match TRBD1. Trimming removed 5 bases from V and 10 bases from J; junction bases left unmatched: 13. CDR1 is MNHEY, CDR2 SMNVEV, per germline (reference sequence). This CDR3 contains 15 residues.

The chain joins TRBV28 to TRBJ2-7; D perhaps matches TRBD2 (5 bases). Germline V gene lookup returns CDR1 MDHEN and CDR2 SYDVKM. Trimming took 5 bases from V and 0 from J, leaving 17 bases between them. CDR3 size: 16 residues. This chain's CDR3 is CASSPMTGKNSYEQYF. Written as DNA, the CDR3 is TGTGCCAGCAGTCCAATGACCGGGAAAAACTCCTACGAGCAGTACTTC. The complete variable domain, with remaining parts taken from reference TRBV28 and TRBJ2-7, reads DVKVTQSSRYLVKRTGEKVFLECVQDMDHENMFWYRQDPGLGLRLIYFSYDVKMKEKGDIPEGYSVSREKKERFSLILESASTNQTSMYLCASSPMTGKNSYEQYFGPGTRLTVT.